The 21 T cell receptor beta chains reported below all come from one sample, sequenced in a study of shared clonotypes between healthy human individuals. The data were produced by immunoSEQ multiplex PCR, yet TCRdb's version contains in-frame clones alone and is incomplete. Among roughly 2.5 million clones listed, roughly nine tenths were seen once. The specimen sequenced was naive CD4+ T cells sorted from blood. Subset: CD45RA+ positively selected. These receptors all come from a man between 18 and 29 years old in good health.

The chain uses TRBV7-6 and TRBJ1-5, with TRBD1 matching over 8 bases. Germline trimming cut 6 bases from V and 0 bases from J; bases unmatched to any gene: 10. This CDR3 is built from 17 residues. In germline, CDR1 is SGHVS, CDR2 FNYEAQ. The DNA of the CDR3 is TGTGCCAGCAGTTCCGGGACAGGCCTATATAGCAATCAGCCCCAGCATTTT. Translating gives CASSSGTGLYSNQPQHF.

The genes are TRBV9 and TRBJ2-1; the D is unclear. This CDR3 has 13 residues. Germline CDR1 reads SGDLS; CDR2 reads YYNGEE. Between the trimmed V and J ends, which lost 3 bases and 3 bases, there was a span of 7 bases. The CDR3 region is CASSEGYYNEQFF. CDR3 DNA: TGTGCCAGCAGCGAAGGATACTACAATGAGCAGTTCTTC.

This sequence joins TRBV29-1 and TRBJ1-4; the match to TRBD1 covers 8 bases. The CDR3 totals 15 residues. CDR1 and CDR2 (germline): SQVTM, ANQGSEA. J was trimmed by 0 bases and V by 7 bases; bases with no gene match: 7. Written as DNA, the CDR3 is TGCAGCGCCCGCAGGGGGCTTGCAACTAATGAAAAACTGTTTTTT. This codes for CSARRGLATNEKLFF.

The CDR3 sequence is CASSGSPISGNTIYF. Written as DNA, the CDR3 is TGTGCCAGCAGTGGCAGCCCCATCTCTGGAAACACCATATATTTT. The genes are TRBV6-1 and TRBJ1-3; D unclear. Between the trimmed V and J ends, which lost 4 bases and 0 bases, there was a span of 10 bases. Per germline, CDR1 MNHNS and CDR2 SASEGT. CDR3 size: 15 residues.

For the CDR3, the DNA is TGTGCCAGCTCACCACCGTGGCTTCTAGCGGGGGGGAAGACCCAGTACTTC. Translation: CASSPPWLLAGGKTQYF. The V gene is TRBV18, the J gene TRBJ2-5; 12 nucleotides line up with TRBD2. V dropped 0 bases and J dropped 6; count of bases not matched to a gene: 8. Germline assignment: CDR1 KGHSH and CDR2 LQKENI. The CDR3 totals 17 residues.

This chain joins TRBV5-4 and TRBJ2-3; D remains ambiguous. The V gene's germline CDR1 is SGHNT and CDR2 YYREEE (reference sequence). With 3 bases removed from V and 2 bases from J, the gap between germline ends came to 7 bases. The CDR3 totals 13 residues. This chain's CDR3 is CASSYGNTDTQYF. CDR3 sequence (DNA): TGTGCCAGCAGCTACGGAAACACAGATACGCAGTATTTT. The variable domain in full, completed from reference TRBV5-4 and TRBJ2-3, reads ETGVTQSPTHLIKTRGQQVTLRCSSQSGHNTVSWYQQALGQGPQFIFQYYREEENGRGNFPPRFSGLQFPNYSSELNVNALELDDSALYLCASSYGNTDTQYFGPGTRLTVL.

This clone was seen only a few times. The rearrangement links TRBV30 to TRBJ1-1, with D tentatively TRBD1 (5 bases). This CDR3 region has 13 residues. CDR1 GTSNPN and CDR2 SVGIG come from the germline V gene (reference sequence). Trimming removed 3 bases at V and 7 bases at J, with 15 bases between. The CDR3 DNA is TGTGCCTGGAGGGGGCGGGATGTAGGTGAAGCTTTCTTT. Residues: CAWRGRDVGEAFF.

J is TRBJ2-3 and V is TRBV6-5; 8 bases fit TRBD2. Germline lookup yields CDR1 MNHEY and CDR2 SVGAGI. The CDR3 extends over 14 amino acids. Germline trimming cut 8 bases from V and 2 bases from J; bases unmatched to any gene: 6. DNA of the CDR3: TGTGCCAGCGGCCGGGGGGGAACCACAGATACGCAGTATTTT. This codes for CASGRGGTTDTQYF.

The J gene is TRBJ1-6, the V gene TRBV30; weak D call: TRBD1 (6 bases). Deletions cut 7 bases from V and 8 bases from J, with 15 bases between. In germline, CDR1 is GTSNPN, CDR2 SVGIG (reference sequence). The CDR3 totals 13 residues. The chain's CDR3 is CALIRDTYSPLHF. Here the CDR3 DNA reads TGTGCCTTGATACGGGACACCTATTCACCCCTCCACTTT.

The V gene is TRBV5-1, the J gene TRBJ2-5, with 9 bases identical to TRBD2. CDR1 SGHRS and CDR2 YFSETQ come from the germline V gene. The CDR3 loop spans 17 amino acids. After removal of 4 bases from V and 2 bases from J, the junction contained 12 bases not matched to a gene. This CDR3 is CASSKLAGEEGQETQYF. For the CDR3, the DNA is TGCGCCAGCAGCAAATTAGCGGGAGAAGAGGGACAAGAGACCCAGTACTTC.

The chain carries TRBV18 and TRBJ1-1; 9 bases line up with TRBD1. V gave up 3 bases and J gave up 0 bases; unmatched junction bases: 11. This CDR3 region has 18 residues. Germline values: CDR1 KGHSH, CDR2 LQKENI. The CDR3: CASSPQQGAQAVNTEAFF. In DNA form, the CDR3 reads TGTGCCAGCTCACCGCAACAGGGGGCGCAGGCTGTGAACACTGAAGCTTTCTTT.

This rearrangement joins TRBV27 to TRBJ2-7, with 10 bases lining up with TRBD1. Germline assignment: CDR1 MNHEY and CDR2 SMNVEV (reference sequence). V gave up 0 bases and J gave up 2 bases; unmatched junction bases: 4. There are 16 residues in the CDR3. Here the CDR3 DNA reads TGTGCCAGCAGTTTATCGGGACAGGGGTTTACCTACGAGCAGTACTTC. It is translated as CASSLSGQGFTYEQYF.

CDR3 DNA sequence: TGTGCCATCAGCGAAGGGGGGGGGACAGGTGAAGCTTTCTTT. It is translated as CAISEGGGTGEAFF. V and J are TRBV10-3 and TRBJ1-1; 8 bases fit TRBD1. This CDR3 has 14 amino acids. The ends lost 6 bases at V and 7 bases at J; junction bases unmatched: 10. Germline V gene sequence: CDR1 ENHRY, CDR2 SYGVKD.

V is TRBV29-1 and J is TRBJ2-1; D may be TRBD1 (5 bases). CDR3 length: 15 amino acids. V was trimmed by 0 bases and J by 5 bases, leaving 14 bases between them. CDR1 and CDR2 from the germline V gene are SQVTM and ANQGSEA. CDR3 loop: CSVEDLIGADNEQFF. CDR3 coding DNA: TGCAGCGTTGAAGATCTTATAGGGGCGGACAATGAGCAGTTCTTC.

This chain joins TRBV25-1 and TRBJ1-1, with 8 bases identical to TRBD1. This CDR3 contains 13 residues. Germline CDR1 MGHDK, CDR2 SYGVNS. V gave up 10 bases and J gave up 4 bases; unmatched junction bases: 8. For the CDR3, the DNA is TGTGCCACCTGCAAGACAGGGGCCACTGAAGCTTTCTTT. This translates into CATCKTGATEAFF.

The CDR3 DNA follows: TGTGCCAGCAACCCGGGACTTACCCGCGCCAACATTAATTCACCCCTCCACTTT. Amino acids: CASNPGLTRANINSPLHF. This chain joins TRBV27 and TRBJ1-6, with D perhaps matching TRBD1 (5 bases). V lost 7 bases and J lost 6, with 25 bases in between. The CDR3 is 18 amino acids. The germline CDR1 and CDR2 sequences are MNHEY and SMNVEV (reference sequence).

This chain links TRBV19 with TRBJ2-1, with 7 nucleotides matching TRBD1. The V segment lost 4 bases and the J segment 4 bases; nucleotides outside the gene matches: 1. Germline loops: CDR1 LNHDA, CDR2 SQIVND (reference sequence). The CDR3 sequence is 13 residues long. The CDR3 sequence: CASSKGQYNEQFF. CDR3 sequence (DNA): TGTGCCAGTAGTAAGGGACAGTACAATGAGCAGTTCTTC.

Worth noting for this clone: Other nucleotide sequences in the sample specify the same CDR3. V usage is TRBV5-1 and J usage is TRBJ2-5, with 10 bases that match TRBD2. The trim removed 4 bases at V and 1 base at J, leaving 4 bases unmatched. The CDR3 loop spans 15 amino acids. CDR1 and CDR2 from the germline V gene are SGHRS and YFSETQ. CDR3 coding DNA: TGCGCCAGCAGCGGGGCTAGCGGGGGCCAAGAGACCCAGTACTTC. Its protein is CASSGASGGQETQYF.

The genes are TRBV7-2 and TRBJ2-3, with 8 positions matching TRBD2. Per germline, CDR1 SGHTA and CDR2 FQGNSA. This CDR3 is built from 15 residues. After removal of 3 bases from V and 2 bases from J, the junction contained 4 bases not matched to a gene. The CDR3 spells CASSFDGGATDTQYF. CDR3 coding DNA: TGTGCCAGCAGCTTCGACGGGGGGGCCACAGATACGCAGTATTTT.

The CDR3 sequence: CASSPFQGNYGYTF. The CDR3 DNA is TGTGCCAGCAGCCCCTTCCAGGGAAACTATGGCTACACCTTC. This sequence joins TRBV11-2 and TRBJ1-2; tentatively, D is TRBD1 (5 bases). The CDR3 spans 14 residues. Germline V gives CDR1 SGHAT, CDR2 FQNNGV. The V and J ends lost 5 bases and 2 bases respectively, with 12 bases between them. The complete variable domain, with remaining parts taken from reference TRBV11-2 and TRBJ1-2, reads EAGVAQSPRYKIIEKRQSVAFWCNPISGHATLYWYQQILGQGPKLLIQFQNNGVVDDSQLPKDRFSAERLKGVDSTLKIQPAKLEDSAVYLCASSPFQGNYGYTFGSGTRLTVV.

This chain connects TRBV28 to TRBJ1-3; D possibly corresponds to TRBD1 (6 bases). This CDR3 comprises 18 residues. Trimming took 2 bases from V and 0 from J, leaving 17 bases between them. Germline loops: CDR1 MDHEN, CDR2 SYDVKM. CDR3 in amino acids: CASSLGSGGPLSGNTIYF. The CDR3 region has the DNA TGTGCCAGCAGTTTAGGGTCGGGGGGCCCCCTCTCTGGAAACACCATATATTTT.